A single sample gave rise to the 22 T cell receptor beta chains below, sequenced in a study of CD8 T cells in Susac syndrome. Random hexamers were used to reverse transcribe 0.5 to 1 ug of RNA. MiXCR, applied by TCRdb to the immunoSEQ multiplex PCR reads, yields one record per CDR3 protein. The profile shows 150,000 to 190,000 distinct CDR3 sequences, approximately 95% of them singletons. Input material: CD4+ T cells from PBMCs. Receptors originate from a human donor with Susac syndrome.

This chain uses TRBV12-3 or TRBV12-4 with TRBJ1-1; D remains unclear. V dropped 8 bases and J dropped 0 bases, with 13 bases sitting between them. The CDR3 has 14 residues. CDR3 sequence: CASLSTGVNTEAFF. The CDR3 DNA sequence: TGTGCCAGCCTCTCCACTGGGGTGAACACTGAAGCTTTCTTT.

The V call is TRBV7-2, the J call TRBJ2-6; D ambiguous. Between the trimmed V and J ends, which lost 3 bases and 4 bases, there was a span of 4 bases. Germline assignment: CDR1 SGHTA and CDR2 FQGNSA. This CDR3 has 13 amino acids. The chain's CDR3 is CASSLGGANVLTF. The CDR3 DNA sequence: TGTGCCAGCAGCTTGGGGGGGGCCAACGTCCTGACTTTC.

V gene TRBV20-1 combines with J gene TRBJ2-3; no definite D call. The germline V and J ends were trimmed by 5 bases and 2 bases, with 11 bases remaining between them. The length of the CDR3 is 13 residues. In germline, CDR1 is DFQATT, CDR2 SNEGSKA (reference sequence). The chain's CDR3 is CSAPLRPTDTQYF. In DNA form, the CDR3 reads TGCAGTGCTCCTCTGAGGCCCACAGATACGCAGTATTTT.

This clonotype was seen just once. The chain recombines TRBV20-1 with TRBJ1-6, with 8 bases lining up with TRBD1. The germline gives CDR1 DFQATT, CDR2 SNEGSKA (reference sequence). V gave up 6 bases and J gave up 7 bases; unmatched junction bases: 11. CDR3 length: 15 residues. CDR3 sequence: CSATYGGQGNSPLHF. CDR3 sequence (DNA): TGCAGTGCAACCTATGGAGGACAGGGCAATTCACCCCTCCACTTT.

This chain joins TRBV9 and TRBJ1-5; tentatively, D is TRBD1 (5 bases). Trimming cost V 3 bases and J 2 bases, with 6 bases left between them. CDR3 length: 13 amino acids. Looked up from germline, CDR1 is SGDLS and CDR2 is YYNGEE. DNA of the CDR3: TGTGCCAGCAGCGGCAGGGGCAATCAGCCCCAGCATTTT. Translated: CASSGRGNQPQHF.

The rearrangement links TRBV12-3 or TRBV12-4 to TRBJ1-2; 12 nucleotides line up with TRBD1. The CDR3 contains 14 residues. The J segment lost 3 bases and the V segment lost 6 bases, leaving 2 bases of the junction unmatched. Here the CDR3 reads CASRGTGGDYGYTF. CDR3 nucleotides: TGTGCCAGCAGGGGGACAGGGGGCGACTATGGCTACACCTTC.

The chain recombines TRBV7-9 with TRBJ2-5, with TRBD1 matching over 7 bases. Germline V gene sequence: CDR1 SEHNR, CDR2 FQNEAQ (reference sequence). This CDR3 region has 13 residues. The V and J ends lost 4 bases and 4 bases, in that order; junction bases with no gene match: 3. CDR3 bases: TGTGCCAGCAGCTCCGGGACAGTAGAGACCCAGTACTTC. Amino acid sequence: CASSSGTVETQYF.

The chain employs TRBV9 and TRBJ2-5; D remains ambiguous. There are 12 residues in the CDR3. Trimming left V 0 bases short and J 3 bases short, with 3 bases between. Germline V gene sequence: CDR1 SGDLS, CDR2 YYNGEE. The CDR3 reads CASSVDEETQYF. The CDR3 bases are TGTGCCAGCAGCGTAGATGAAGAGACCCAGTACTTC.

The CDR3 nucleotides read TGTGCCAGCAGTGAAGCCGGGACAGGGGTTTCACCCCTCCACTTT. Encoded protein: CASSEAGTGVSPLHF. The chain employs TRBV6-1 and TRBJ1-6, with TRBD1 matching over 10 bases. The ends lost 0 bases at V and 9 bases at J; junction bases unmatched: 2. Per germline, CDR1 MNHNS and CDR2 SASEGT. The CDR3 is 15 residues long.

The chain is built from TRBV4-1 and TRBJ2-2, with D maybe TRBD2 (7 bases). The CDR3 has 15 amino acids. CDR1 is MGHRA and CDR2 is YSYEKL in the germline V gene. V shed 5 bases and J shed 7 bases, with 17 bases lying between them. The CDR3 DNA sequence: TGCGCCAGCAGCACTCCCGGGGGGCGAGACGGGGAGCTGTTTTTT. Translating gives CASSTPGGRDGELFF.

The chain uses TRBV28 and TRBJ2-2; perhaps D is TRBD1 or TRBD2 (5 bases each). V shed 3 bases and J shed 1 base, with 12 bases lying between them. The germline gives CDR1 MDHEN, CDR2 SYDVKM. The CDR3 consists of 16 residues. The CDR3 bases are TGTGCCAGCAGTTTCCCGGGACCCCTGAACACCGGGGAGCTGTTTTTT. Residues: CASSFPGPLNTGELFF.

The rearrangement joins TRBV3-1 to TRBJ2-1; 7 nucleotides line up with TRBD2. Losses at the gene ends were 4 bases for V and 9 bases for J; bases not matched to a gene: 6. The V gene's germline CDR1 is LGHDT and CDR2 YNNKEL (reference sequence). The CDR3 is 13 amino acids. The CDR3 is CASSRGSQLEQFF. The CDR3 DNA is TGTGCCAGCAGCCGCGGGAGCCAGCTTGAGCAGTTCTTC.

The chain uses TRBV7-9 and TRBJ2-5, with D possibly TRBD2 on 6 matching bases. With 5 bases removed from V and 3 bases from J, the gap between germline ends came to 10 bases. This CDR3 is 13 amino acids long. Germline values: CDR1 SEHNR, CDR2 FQNEAQ (reference sequence). The CDR3 loop reads CASSHGTEETQYF. The CDR3 region has the DNA TGTGCCAGCAGCCACGGGACTGAAGAGACCCAGTACTTC.

The chain links TRBV7-8 to TRBJ2-3, with 10 bases matching TRBD1. This CDR3 region has 15 residues. Losses at the gene ends were 5 bases for V and 5 bases for J; bases not matched to a gene: 7. Germline V gives CDR1 SGHVS, CDR2 FQNEAQ. The CDR3 here is CASSLRDRGIDTQYF. The CDR3, as DNA: TGTGCCAGCAGCCTCCGGGACAGGGGAATAGATACGCAGTATTTT.

The chain links TRBV9 to TRBJ2-5; 8 bases align to TRBD2. Germline CDR1 SGDLS, CDR2 YYNGEE. The CDR3 length is 15 residues. The V and J ends lost 2 bases and 4 bases, in that order; junction bases with no gene match: 7. CDR3 DNA: TGTGCCAGCAGCGTCACTGGGACTAGTCGAGAGACCCAGTACTTC. Translating it yields CASSVTGTSRETQYF.

In regard to this clonotype: At one end the junction does not follow the germline gene, possibly because of a read error. The genes are TRBV20-1 and TRBJ1-2; D is unresolved. CDR1 and CDR2 (germline): DFQATT, SNEGSKA (reference sequence). The CDR3 has 12 amino acids. This CDR3 is CSARDINYGYTF. CDR3 in DNA: TGCAGTGCCAGAGACATTAACTATGGCTACACCTTC.

This clonotype was counted a single time. This chain uses TRBV29-1 with TRBJ1-2; D is ambiguous. The CDR3 totals 11 residues. The ends were cut back, 4 bases at V and 12 bases at J, with 15 bases in the middle. CDR1 and CDR2 from the germline V gene are SQVTM and ANQGSEA. The chain's CDR3 is CSVAGDPGNTF. The CDR3 coding sequence is TGCAGCGTTGCGGGAGACCCTGGAAACACCTTC.

V gene TRBV20-1 combines with J gene TRBJ2-5, with D uncertain. The germline gives CDR1 DFQATT, CDR2 SNEGSKA (reference sequence). Trimming took 5 bases from V and 2 from J, leaving 12 bases between them. The CDR3 has 13 residues. The chain's CDR3 is CSAPSGQQETQYF. The CDR3 nucleotides read TGCAGTGCTCCCTCTGGCCAACAAGAGACCCAGTACTTC.

The V and J genes are TRBV7-2 and TRBJ1-5; no clear D. CDR1 is SGHTA, CDR2 FQGNSA, per germline. V gave up 6 bases and J gave up 3 bases, with 9 bases separating them. There are 13 residues in the CDR3. CDR3 coding DNA: TGTGCCAGCAGGTTCAGCAACAATCAGCCCCAGCATTTT. Translating gives CASRFSNNQPQHF.

The V call is TRBV6-6, the J call TRBJ1-3, with D unclear. Trimming cost V 7 bases and J 0 bases, with 7 bases left between them. Germline lookup yields CDR1 MNHNY and CDR2 SVGAGI (reference sequence). The CDR3 length is 13 residues. CDR3 sequence (DNA): TGTGCCAGCACGTGGGGCTCTGGAAACACCATATATTTT. Protein sequence: CASTWGSGNTIYF.

This chain joins TRBV29-1 and TRBJ1-2, with D maybe TRBD1 (6 bases). V shed 1 base and J shed 4 bases, with 13 bases lying between them. The length of the CDR3 is 14 residues. In germline, CDR1 is SQVTM, CDR2 ANQGSEA. The CDR3 coding sequence is TGCAGCGTTGAAGTCCCCGGGACACCCTATGGCTACACCTTC. Translation: CSVEVPGTPYGYTF.

The chain uses TRBV12-3 or TRBV12-4 and TRBJ2-3, with D perhaps matching TRBD1 (5 bases). CDR3 length: 14 residues. V dropped 2 bases and J dropped 4 bases, with 10 bases sitting between them. The CDR3 DNA follows: TGTGCCAGCAGTTTAACCAGGGTGGCAGATACGCAGTATTTT. As protein: CASSLTRVADTQYF.